The T cell receptor beta chain described here comes from a study of Ad26.COV2.S vaccination and SARS-CoV-2 variants. The treatment here: approximately 18 received Ad26.COV2.S at low or high dose, single or two shots; about five received placebo; per-sample allocation not given. Collection of the samples took place on day 63 after the first injection of vaccine or placebo. Some clones are missing from TCRdb's copy, which holds only in-frame ones; the method was immunoSEQ multiplex PCR. This sample has a few hundred thousand clones; about nine tenths occur once, and the top ten carry about 5%. The CDR3 consists of 17 residues. CDR1 and CDR2 (germline): SEHNR, FQNEAQ (reference sequence). Between the trimmed V and J ends, which lost 5 bases and 3 bases, there was a span of 19 bases.

The chain uses TRBV7-9 and TRBJ1-4, with D unresolved. The source was peripheral blood, collected in a trial of Ad26.COV2.S vaccine versus placebo. This sequence was found in a person between 18 and 59 years old who received the Ad26.COV2.S COVID-19 vaccine or a placebo. The CDR3 nucleotides read TGTGCCAGCAGCCCCGGGCAACCGAATCGACCTAATGAAAAACTGTTTTTT. Translated, it gives CASSPGQPNRPNEKLFF.